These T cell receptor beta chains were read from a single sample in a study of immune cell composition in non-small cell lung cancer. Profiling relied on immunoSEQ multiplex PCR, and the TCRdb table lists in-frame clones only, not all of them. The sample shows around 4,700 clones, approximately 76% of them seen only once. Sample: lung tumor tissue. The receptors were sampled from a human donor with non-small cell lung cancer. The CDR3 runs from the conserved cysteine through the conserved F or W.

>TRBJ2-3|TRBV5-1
CASSDSGSTDTQYF
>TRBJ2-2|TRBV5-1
CASRQEIQANTGELFF
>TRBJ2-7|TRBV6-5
CASTNSLTYEQYF
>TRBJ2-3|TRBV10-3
CAIRTSGSTDTQYF
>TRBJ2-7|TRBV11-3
CASSQGLGYEQYF
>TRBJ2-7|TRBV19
CASSMVGQGAYEQYF
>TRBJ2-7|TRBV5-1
CASSRAGQDYEQYF
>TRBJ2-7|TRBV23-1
CASSHCPPRTGTYEQYF
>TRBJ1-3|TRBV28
CASSRQGSGNTIYF
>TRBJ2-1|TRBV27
CASSLRGAGREKGNEQFF
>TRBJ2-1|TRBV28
CASNLGGVANEQFF
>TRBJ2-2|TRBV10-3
CAISEGQSTGELFF
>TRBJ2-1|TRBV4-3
CASSRGGPDNEQFF
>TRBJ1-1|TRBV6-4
CASSARVMNTEAFF
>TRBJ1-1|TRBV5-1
CASSLGGTFYRGPEAFF
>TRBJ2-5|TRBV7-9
CASSPSSQGSLGETQYF
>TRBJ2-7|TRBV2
CACKYYEQYF
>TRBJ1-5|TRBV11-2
CASSLAPYQPQHF
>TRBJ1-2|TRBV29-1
CSVAGTGTSYGYTF
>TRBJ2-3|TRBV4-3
CASSQGFGLVPTDTQYF
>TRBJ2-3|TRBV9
CASSYGLAGFTDTQYF
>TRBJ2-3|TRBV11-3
CASSPGTSGVYGTDTQYF
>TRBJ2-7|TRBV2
CASEGDRTYEQYF
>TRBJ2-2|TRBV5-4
CATRLAGLNTGELFF
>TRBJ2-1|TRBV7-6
CASSLVLAGSDNEQFF
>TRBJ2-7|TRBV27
CASSYDRGLEQYF
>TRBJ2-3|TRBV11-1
CASSPRARSSTDTQYF
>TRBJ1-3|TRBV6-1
CASGGGRSGNTIYF
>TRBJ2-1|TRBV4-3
CASSQDDLAGGWNEQFF
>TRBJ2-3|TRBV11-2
CASSSGTSGGARGTDTQYF
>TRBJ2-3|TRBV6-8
CASRALAGAKDTQYF
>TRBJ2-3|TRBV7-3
CASSARQGGETDTQYF
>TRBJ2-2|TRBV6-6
CASNKQGTVNTGELFF
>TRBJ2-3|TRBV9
CASSVFRGYTDTQYF
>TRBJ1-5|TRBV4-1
CASSQEPFEGQPQHF
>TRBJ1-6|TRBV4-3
CASSHHTGNSPLHF
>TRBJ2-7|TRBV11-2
CASSLDRGGRYEQYF
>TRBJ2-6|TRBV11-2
CASSLDLQGGGANVLTF
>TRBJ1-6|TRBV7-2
CASSPFPTGVGSPLHF
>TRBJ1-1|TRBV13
CASSPGGLMNTEAFF
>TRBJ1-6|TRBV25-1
CASSVGTGGSPLHF
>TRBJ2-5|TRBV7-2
CASSLGGGAGGETQYF
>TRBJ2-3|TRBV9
CASSVAGTSADTQYF
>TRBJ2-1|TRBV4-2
CASRPSGGVDEQFF
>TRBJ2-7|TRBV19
CASSITGGYEQYF
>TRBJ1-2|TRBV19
CASSLTGVEGYTF
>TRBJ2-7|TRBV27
CASSPGGGQYF
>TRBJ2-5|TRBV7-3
CASSRDRDETQYF
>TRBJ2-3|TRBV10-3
CAAREGMTDTQYF
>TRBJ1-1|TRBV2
CASTLRGEAFF
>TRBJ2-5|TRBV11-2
CASSLAGLGETQYF
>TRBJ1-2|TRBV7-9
CASSLGHLYGYTF
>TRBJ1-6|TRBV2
CASSTDRGQNSPLHF
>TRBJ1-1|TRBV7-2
CASTKEEGGTEAFF
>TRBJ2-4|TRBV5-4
CASSFQGAKNIQYF
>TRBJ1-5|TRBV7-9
CASSLDSVQPQHF
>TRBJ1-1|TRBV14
CASSHHGSTEAFF